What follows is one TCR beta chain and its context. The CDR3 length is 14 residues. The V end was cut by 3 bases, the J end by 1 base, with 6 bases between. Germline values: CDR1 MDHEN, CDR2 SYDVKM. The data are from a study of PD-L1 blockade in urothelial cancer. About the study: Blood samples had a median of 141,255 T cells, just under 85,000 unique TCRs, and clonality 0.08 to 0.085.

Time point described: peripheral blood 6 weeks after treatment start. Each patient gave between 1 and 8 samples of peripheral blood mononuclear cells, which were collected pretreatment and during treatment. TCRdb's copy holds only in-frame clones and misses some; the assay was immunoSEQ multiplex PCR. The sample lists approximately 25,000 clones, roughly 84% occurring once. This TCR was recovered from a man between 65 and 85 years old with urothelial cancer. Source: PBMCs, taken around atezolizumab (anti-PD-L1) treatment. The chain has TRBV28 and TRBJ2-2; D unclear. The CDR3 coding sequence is TGTGCCAGCAGTTTTGTGAGGAACACCGGGGAGCTGTTTTTT. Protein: CASSFVRNTGELFF.